A single sample gave rise to the 5 T cell receptor beta chains below, sequenced in a study of Ad26.COV2.S vaccination and SARS-CoV-2 variants. Profiled with immunoSEQ multiplex PCR; TCRdb holds only in-frame clones, not every one. The sample holds hundreds of thousands of clones, roughly nine tenths seen once. Treatment given: about 20 received Ad26.COV2.S at low or high dose, single or two shots; about 5 received placebo; per-sample allocation not given. Vaccine and placebo recipients were sampled on day 63 after the first injection. The source was peripheral blood, collected in a trial of Ad26.COV2.S vaccine versus placebo. All receptors come from a person aged 18-65 years who received the Ad26.COV2.S COVID-19 vaccine or a placebo.

J is TRBJ1-1 and V is TRBV6-5; D may be TRBD1 (5 bases). CDR1 is MNHEY and CDR2 is SVGAGI in the germline V gene. This CDR3 region has 11 residues. V lost 8 bases and J 7 bases, leaving 11 bases between the germline ends. CDR3 nucleotides: TGTGCCAGCGCTCAGGGTCGTGAAGCTTTCTTT. The encoded protein is CASAQGREAFF.

This chain uses TRBV29-1 with TRBJ2-1; 11 bases are shared with TRBD1. V gave up 3 bases and J gave up 12 bases; unmatched junction bases: 16. The CDR3 loop spans 16 amino acids. The germline gives CDR1 SQVTM, CDR2 ANQGSEA. The CDR3 DNA sequence: TGCAGCGTTGATGGCTCTCTGGGACAGGGGGTTTTAGGGCAGTTCTTC. As protein: CSVDGSLGQGVLGQFF.

This chain uses TRBV27 with TRBJ1-6; tentatively, D is TRBD1 (6 bases). V was cut by 7 bases and J by 6 bases, with 19 bases left in between. CDR1 and CDR2 from the germline V gene are MNHEY and SMNVEV (reference sequence). The CDR3 extends over 16 amino acids. DNA of the CDR3: TGTGCCAGCACCTTGGGGAGACAGGTGCCTAATTCACCCCTCCACTTT. Amino acids: CASTLGRQVPNSPLHF.

The gene calls are TRBV30 and TRBJ1-1; tentative D call: TRBD1 (6 bases). Germline V lookup: CDR1 GTSNPN, CDR2 SVGIG (reference sequence). Deletions cut 5 bases from V and 1 base from J, with 14 bases between. There are 14 residues in the CDR3. CDR3 protein: CAWFSGQTNTEAFF. The CDR3 DNA follows: TGTGCCTGGTTTTCCGGACAGACGAACACTGAAGCTTTCTTT.

This clone was counted between two and nine times. The chain couples TRBV29-1 to TRBJ2-1, with D unclear. Germline CDR1 is SQVTM and CDR2 is ANQGSEA. V lost 4 bases and J 4 bases, leaving 11 bases between the germline ends. CDR3 length: 13 amino acids. The CDR3 sequence: CSVAQRAYNEQFF. As DNA, the CDR3 is TGCAGCGTTGCCCAGCGTGCTTACAATGAGCAGTTCTTC.